These 26 T cell receptor beta chains came from one sample sequenced in a study of radiotherapy plus CTLA-4 blockade in lung cancer. Some clones are missing from TCRdb's copy, which holds only in-frame ones; the method was immunoSEQ multiplex PCR. The sample holds about 88,000 clones, roughly 78% seen once. The material was peripheral blood, obtained from a patient treated with radiotherapy plus ipilimumab. The receptors stem from a human donor with non-small cell lung cancer that progressed on radiotherapy plus ipilimumab.

The genes are TRBV28 and TRBJ1-2; a possible D gene is TRBD1 (6 bases). V lost 2 bases and J 3 bases, leaving 10 bases between the germline ends. The CDR3 is 14 amino acids. Germline assignment: CDR1 MDHEN and CDR2 SYDVKM. The DNA for the CDR3 is TGTGCCAGCAGTTTAGGACAGTTCGACTATGGCTACACCTTC. Protein sequence: CASSLGQFDYGYTF.

A few counts support this clone. The chain couples TRBV4-3 to TRBJ1-5; D might be TRBD1 (5 bases). Looked up from germline, CDR1 is LGHNA and CDR2 is YSLEER. CDR3 size: 16 residues. The ends were cut back, 1 base at V and 6 bases at J, with 16 bases in the middle. CDR3 sequence (DNA): TGCGCCAGCAGCCAAGTGAGGGCAGGGTTGAGTCAGCCCCAGCATTTT. It codes for CASSQVRAGLSQPQHF.

The chain couples TRBV7-8 to TRBJ2-2; 10 bases match TRBD2. Germline CDR1 is SGHVS and CDR2 is FQNEAQ. Losses at the gene ends were 5 bases for V and 5 bases for J; bases not matched to a gene: 5. This CDR3 comprises 15 residues. CDR3: CASSASGRVTGELFF. The CDR3 nucleotides are TGTGCCAGCAGCGCGAGCGGGAGGGTTACCGGGGAGCTGTTTTTT.

The gene calls are TRBV28 and TRBJ2-3, with 11 bases fitting TRBD2. The V gene end was trimmed by 4 bases and the J gene end by 3 bases; junction bases not matched to a gene: 9. CDR3 length: 17 amino acids. The germline CDR1 and CDR2 sequences are MDHEN and SYDVKM. Here the CDR3 DNA reads TGTGCCAGCAGTTCCAATTTAGCGGGGGGGCCGACAGATACGCAGTATTTT. Translating gives CASSSNLAGGPTDTQYF.

The chain has TRBV6-1 and TRBJ1-2; D uncertain. Germline V lookup: CDR1 MNHNS, CDR2 SASEGT. Deletions cut 0 bases from V and 4 bases from J, with 12 bases between. This CDR3 is 15 amino acids long. This chain's CDR3 is CASSEALAAGYGYTF. The CDR3 nucleotides read TGTGCCAGCAGTGAAGCGTTGGCGGCGGGCTATGGCTACACCTTC.

The gene calls are TRBV18 and TRBJ1-5; a weak D match, TRBD1 (5 bases). V lost 3 bases and J lost 2, with 14 bases in between. The CDR3 spans 16 residues. CDR1 is KGHSH, CDR2 LQKENI, per germline. CDR3 amino acids: CASSPTSRGGNQPQHF. As DNA, the CDR3 is TGTGCCAGCTCACCTACGTCAAGAGGGGGCAATCAGCCCCAGCATTTT.

This chain connects TRBV5-6 to TRBJ2-7; D is undetermined. Germline V gene data show CDR1 as SGHDT and CDR2 as YYEEEE. The CDR3 runs 13 residues. The ends were cut back, 4 bases at V and 0 bases at J, with 8 bases in the middle. DNA for the CDR3: TGTGCCAGCAGCCAAGGAGCCTCCTACGAGCAGTACTTC. It yields the protein CASSQGASYEQYF. Variable domain in full (rest from reference TRBV5-6 and TRBJ2-7): DAGVTQSPTHLIKTRGQQVTLRCSPKSGHDTVSWYQQALGQGPQFIFQYYEEEERQRGNFPDRFSGHQFPNYSSELNVNALLLGDSALYLCASSQGASYEQYFGPGTRLTVT.

This clone was recorded once. The chain carries TRBV6-4 and TRBJ2-7; 7 bases line up with TRBD1. Per germline, CDR1 MRHNA and CDR2 SNTAGT. This CDR3 is 15 amino acids long. After removal of 6 bases from V and 7 bases from J, the junction contained 15 bases not matched to a gene. The CDR3 sequence is CASSKIQGTVEEQYF. CDR3 coding DNA: TGTGCCAGCAGCAAAATACAGGGGACGGTTGAGGAGCAGTACTTC.

The chain combines TRBV28 with TRBJ1-5, with no clear D. The CDR3 consists of 15 residues. The V end lost 3 bases, the J end lost 6 bases, and 15 bases lay between the germline ends. Germline V gene data show CDR1 as MDHEN and CDR2 as SYDVKM. CDR3 in amino acids: CASSFPPSAGQPQHF. The DNA for the CDR3 is TGTGCCAGCAGTTTCCCCCCATCAGCGGGTCAGCCCCAGCATTTT. The variable domain in full, completed from reference TRBV28 and TRBJ1-5, reads DVKVTQSSRYLVKRTGEKVFLECVQDMDHENMFWYRQDPGLGLRLIYFSYDVKMKEKGDIPEGYSVSREKKERFSLILESASTNQTSMYLCASSFPPSAGQPQHFGDGTRLSIL.

This clone was observed a few times. The chain employs TRBV9 and TRBJ2-2; tentatively, D is TRBD1 (6 bases). The CDR3 sequence is 13 residues long. V lost 3 bases and J lost 10, with 13 bases in between. Germline V gene data show CDR1 as SGDLS and CDR2 as YYNGEE. The CDR3 DNA follows: TGTGCCAGCAGCGCAGGACAGTTAGCGGAGCTGTTTTTT. Its protein product is CASSAGQLAELFF.

V is TRBV7-9 and J is TRBJ1-3, with D possibly being TRBD1 (6 bases). This CDR3 contains 14 residues. Per germline, CDR1 SEHNR and CDR2 FQNEAQ (reference sequence). V was trimmed by 10 bases and J by 0 bases, leaving 13 bases between them. CDR3 bases: TGTGCCATTCCGACAGGTTACTCTGGAAACACCATATATTTT. Protein product: CAIPTGYSGNTIYF. The full variable domain, completed using reference TRBV7-9 and TRBJ1-3, is DTGVSQNPRHKITKRGQNVTFRCDPISEHNRLYWYRQTLGQGPEFLTYFQNEAQLEKSRLLSDRFSAERPKGSFSTLEIQRTEQGDSAMYLCAIPTGYSGNTIYFGEGSWLTVV.

V usage is TRBV28 and J usage is TRBJ1-3; D is possibly TRBD1 (6 bases). This CDR3 comprises 15 residues. The germline V gene has CDR1 MDHEN and CDR2 SYDVKM. The V end was cut by 0 bases, the J end by 2 bases, with 8 bases between. The CDR3 region has the DNA TGTGCCAGCAGTTTATGGGGGGCCCCTGGAAACACCATATATTTT. Encoded protein: CASSLWGAPGNTIYF.

The chain has TRBV28 and TRBJ2-1; D gene uncertain. Trimming shortened V by 1 base and J by 2 bases, and 0 bases separated the two germline ends. The CDR3 runs to 12 residues. CDR1 and CDR2 from the germline V gene are MDHEN and SYDVKM. The CDR3 reads CASSLSYNEQFF. CDR3 sequence (DNA): TGTGCCAGCAGTTTATCCTACAATGAGCAGTTCTTC.

The J gene is TRBJ2-5, the V gene TRBV10-1; no clear D gene. The ends were cut back, 6 bases at V and 7 bases at J, with 18 bases in the middle. Germline values: CDR1 WNHNN, CDR2 SYGVQD (reference sequence). The length of the CDR3 is 14 residues. The CDR3 sequence: CASSGRAPGGTQYF. The DNA for the CDR3 is TGCGCCAGCAGCGGCCGGGCTCCGGGCGGGACCCAGTACTTC.

V usage is TRBV4-1 and J usage is TRBJ1-2; 9 positions match TRBD1. V lost 1 base to trimming and J lost 2 bases; unmatched junction nucleotides: 2. The germline CDR1 and CDR2 sequences are MGHRA and YSYEKL. The CDR3 extends over 15 amino acids. The CDR3 sequence: CASSQGGTGNYGYTF. In nucleotides, the CDR3 is TGCGCCAGCAGCCAAGGGGGGACAGGGAACTATGGCTACACCTTC.

This clone has just a few counts. CDR3 residues: CASSLKRAGEQYF. For the CDR3, the DNA is TGTGCCAGCAGTTTGAAGAGGGCCGGCGAGCAGTACTTC. The V call is TRBV6-1, the J call TRBJ2-7; D is possibly TRBD2 (5 bases). Trimming took off 5 bases at V and 6 bases at J, with 14 bases between the two ends. CDR3 length equals 13 residues. Germline V CDR1 and CDR2: MNHNS, SASEGT.

The J gene is TRBJ2-5, the V gene TRBV7-2; weak D call: TRBD1 (5 bases). Trimming took off 1 base at V and 9 bases at J, with 6 bases between the two ends. Looked up from germline, CDR1 is SGHTA and CDR2 is FQGNSA. This CDR3 is 11 amino acids long. CDR3 nucleotides: TGTGCCAGCAGCTTAGAAGGGGCCCAGTACTTC. Translating it yields CASSLEGAQYF.

This clone was counted once. The chain has TRBV11-2 and TRBJ2-2, with a weak D call TRBD1 (5 bases). V gave up 4 bases and J gave up 5 bases, with 8 bases separating them. This CDR3 has 13 amino acids. The V gene's germline CDR1 is SGHAT and CDR2 FQNNGV. CDR3 sequence reads: CASSSTVTGELFF. The CDR3 DNA sequence: TGTGCCAGCAGCTCGACAGTAACCGGGGAGCTGTTTTTT.

V gene TRBV2 combines with J gene TRBJ1-2; weak D call: TRBD1 (5 bases). Trimming cost V 5 bases and J 5 bases, with 12 bases left between them. This CDR3 has 13 residues. Germline loops: CDR1 SNHLY, CDR2 FYNNEI. CDR3: CASSTGAVYGYTF. In nucleotides, the CDR3 is TGTGCCAGCAGTACCGGGGCCGTTTATGGCTACACCTTC.

This clone was seen a handful of times. The V gene is TRBV30, the J gene TRBJ1-5; D may be TRBD1 (5 bases). This CDR3 is built from 13 residues. Germline V gene sequence: CDR1 GTSNPN, CDR2 SVGIG (reference sequence). Trimming left V 1 base short and J 2 bases short, with 6 bases between. The CDR3 protein is CAWSGGGNQPQHF. CDR3 bases: TGTGCCTGGAGTGGGGGGGGCAATCAGCCCCAGCATTTT.

V and J are TRBV25-1 and TRBJ2-4, with D possibly being TRBD1 (6 bases). V was shortened by 2 bases and J by 3 bases, with 11 bases between the two germline ends. CDR3 length: 15 residues. Germline CDR1 MGHDK, CDR2 SYGVNS. The CDR3 protein is CASSEKRGHKNIQYF. Here the CDR3 DNA reads TGTGCCAGCAGTGAAAAGAGGGGACACAAAAACATTCAGTACTTC.

The rearrangement links TRBV13 to TRBJ1-4, with D unclear. Trimming removed 2 bases from V and 8 bases from J, with 12 bases in between. The CDR3 totals 14 residues. Looked up from germline, CDR1 is PRHDT and CDR2 is FYEKMQ (reference sequence). The DNA for the CDR3 is TGTGCCAGCAGCTTACGGTATACGGGGGAAAAACTGTTTTTT. This codes for CASSLRYTGEKLFF. Full variable domain (remainder filled in from reference TRBV13 and TRBJ1-4): AAGVIQSPRHLIKEKRETATLKCYPIPRHDTVYWYQQGPGQDPQFLISFYEKMQSDKGSIPDRFSAQQFSDYHSELNMSSLELGDSALYFCASSLRYTGEKLFFGSGTQLSVL.

This clone was found once. This chain uses TRBV6-6 with TRBJ2-1; D not certain. CDR3 length: 12 amino acids. Trimming cost V 1 base and J 7 bases, with 5 bases left between them. CDR1 MNHNY and CDR2 SVGAGI come from the germline V gene (reference sequence). The CDR3 spells CASSYLENEQFF. The CDR3 DNA is TGTGCCAGCAGTTACTTAGAGAATGAGCAGTTCTTC.

This clone was seen at least ten times. The rearrangement joins TRBV28 to TRBJ1-4; D might be TRBD1 (5 bases). CDR3 size: 13 residues. Germline V gene lookup returns CDR1 MDHEN and CDR2 SYDVKM. The germline V and J ends were trimmed by 8 bases and 12 bases, with 19 bases remaining between them. CDR3 sequence reads: CASRPGGGEELFF. The DNA of the CDR3 is TGTGCCAGCCGCCCCGGGGGAGGCGAAGAACTGTTTTTT.

The rearrangement joins TRBV7-2 to TRBJ1-1; D remains unclear. V was cut by 5 bases and J by 11 bases, with 15 bases left in between. This CDR3 spans 12 amino acids. Germline V gives CDR1 SGHTA, CDR2 FQGNSA. CDR3 protein: CASSPGSDRAFF. The CDR3 nucleotides read TGTGCCAGCAGCCCGGGGTCCGACCGCGCTTTCTTT.

The chain's CDR3 is CSVLTDTYEQYF. DNA for the CDR3: TGCAGCGTTTTGACAGATACCTACGAGCAGTACTTC. The gene calls are TRBV29-1 and TRBJ2-7; weak D call: TRBD1 (5 bases). V shed 5 bases and J shed 2 bases, with 10 bases lying between them. This CDR3 spans 12 amino acids. CDR1 and CDR2 (germline): SQVTM, ANQGSEA.